This is a list of T cell receptor beta chains from one sample in a study of cytomegalovirus exposure and HLA in healthy donors. TCRdb's copy holds only in-frame clones and misses some; the assay was immunoSEQ multiplex PCR. The sample includes around 95,000 clones, under 80% of them seen just once. The sequenced sample consisted of PBMCs. Every receptor here comes from a man between 25 and 39 years old in good health and CMV-seropositive. Each CDR3 is given with its conserved first and last residue. Each record gives: V gene, CDR3 length, J gene, CDR3 protein.

V gene: TRBV5-4; CDR3 length: 16; J gene: TRBJ2-7; CDR3 protein: CASSLAGAGRDYEQYF
V gene: TRBV7-3; CDR3 length: 12; J gene: TRBJ1-2; CDR3 protein: CASSLEGYGYTF
V gene: TRBV9; CDR3 length: 15; J gene: TRBJ2-5; CDR3 protein: CASTEQGARQETQYF
V gene: TRBV29-1; CDR3 length: 13; J gene: TRBJ2-1; CDR3 protein: CSGGTSAGDEQFF
V gene: TRBV5-1; CDR3 length: 17; J gene: TRBJ2-7; CDR3 protein: CASSLVASGSTSYEQYF
V gene: TRBV28; CDR3 length: 16; J gene: TRBJ2-3; CDR3 protein: CASSPGTSGGSDTQYF
V gene: TRBV6-5; CDR3 length: 15; J gene: TRBJ1-2; CDR3 protein: CASSYSNRGRRGYTF
V gene: TRBV28; CDR3 length: 12; J gene: TRBJ2-3; CDR3 protein: CAVAGGTDTQYF
V gene: TRBV2; CDR3 length: 14; J gene: TRBJ1-1; CDR3 protein: CASSGRVMNTEAFF
V gene: TRBV15; CDR3 length: 19; J gene: TRBJ2-6; CDR3 protein: CATSREAGHTRSGANVLTF
V gene: TRBV6-5; CDR3 length: 14; J gene: TRBJ2-2; CDR3 protein: CASSFGQSTGELFF
V gene: TRBV4-1; CDR3 length: 15; J gene: TRBJ2-3; CDR3 protein: CASSQIGGGTDTQYF
V gene: TRBV4-1; CDR3 length: 15; J gene: TRBJ1-1; CDR3 protein: CASSQDWGRGTEAFF
V gene: TRBV29-1; CDR3 length: 14; J gene: TRBJ1-1; CDR3 protein: CSVVFGGMNTEAFF
V gene: TRBV30; CDR3 length: 15; J gene: TRBJ2-7; CDR3 protein: CAWSEGSGGPYEQYF
V gene: TRBV7-9; CDR3 length: 12; J gene: TRBJ2-7; CDR3 protein: CSSSYDRGWLYF
V gene: TRBV14; CDR3 length: 16; J gene: TRBJ1-1; CDR3 protein: CASSPNLGTGGMRAFF
V gene: TRBV30; CDR3 length: 12; J gene: TRBJ1-2; CDR3 protein: CAWIGGGGGYTF
V gene: TRBV5-4; CDR3 length: 11; J gene: -; CDR3 protein: CATGTGAEQYF
V gene: TRBV7-9; CDR3 length: 12; J gene: TRBJ1-2; CDR3 protein: CASSLTDYGYTF
V gene: TRBV11-2; CDR3 length: 16; J gene: TRBJ2-7; CDR3 protein: CASSLPSTIRGSEQYF
V gene: TRBV6-5; CDR3 length: 13; J gene: TRBJ2-5; CDR3 protein: CASRPDSQETQYF
V gene: TRBV5-1; CDR3 length: 17; J gene: TRBJ1-1; CDR3 protein: CASSLGSGGRSYTEAFF
V gene: TRBV30; CDR3 length: 13; J gene: TRBJ1-5; CDR3 protein: CAWSVQRDQPQHF
V gene: TRBV30; CDR3 length: 15; J gene: TRBJ2-1; CDR3 protein: CAWSGDMLGDNEQFF
V gene: TRBV4-2; CDR3 length: 17; J gene: TRBJ1-3; CDR3 protein: CASSQDEARASGNTIYF
V gene: TRBV6-6; CDR3 length: 13; J gene: TRBJ1-2; CDR3 protein: CASTPTGDYGYTF
V gene: TRBV5-1; CDR3 length: 15; J gene: TRBJ2-5; CDR3 protein: CASSLAVGAGETQYF
V gene: TRBV4-3; CDR3 length: 16; J gene: TRBJ1-1; CDR3 protein: CASSQDQVGGNTEAFF
V gene: TRBV27; CDR3 length: 21; J gene: TRBJ2-7; CDR3 protein: CASSLDVPGLAGGRGKGEQYF